This entry lists 17 T cell receptor beta chains sequenced from one sample in a study of chemoradiotherapy in HPV16-positive cancers. Sequencing used immunoSEQ multiplex PCR; TCRdb keeps in-frame clones, though not all of them. The sample holds some 34,000 clones, around 86% seen once. Sequenced here: blood, sampled from a patient who underwent chemoradiotherapy. Receptors were obtained from a human donor with HPV-associated anogenital cancer.

The chain has TRBV11-2 and TRBJ1-5, with D unresolved. The germline V gene encodes CDR1 SGHAT and CDR2 FQNNGV. The germline V and J ends were trimmed by 4 bases and 7 bases, with 11 bases remaining between them. The CDR3 covers 13 residues. CDR3 amino acids: CASSSSWGQPQHF. Written as DNA, the CDR3 is TGTGCCAGCAGCTCCTCCTGGGGACAGCCCCAGCATTTT.

The chain carries TRBV11-3 and TRBJ2-5; D gene ambiguous. CDR3 length equals 17 residues. Trimming took 1 base from V and 3 from J, leaving 18 bases between them. Germline assignment: CDR1 SGHNT and CDR2 YENEEA. Here the CDR3 reads CASSLGAALTTKETQYF. DNA of the CDR3: TGTGCCAGCAGCTTAGGGGCAGCCCTAACGACCAAAGAGACCCAGTACTTC.

This clone was counted a single time. The chain couples TRBV5-1 to TRBJ2-4; TRBD1 aligns across 9 bases. In germline, CDR1 is SGHRS, CDR2 YFSETQ. CDR3 length: 13 residues. The V gene end was trimmed by 4 bases and the J gene end by 7 bases; junction bases not matched to a gene: 3. The CDR3 DNA reads as TGCGCCAGCAGCCCAGGGACAGGGAACATTCAGTACTTC. Translated, it gives CASSPGTGNIQYF.

The rearrangement joins TRBV5-8 to TRBJ1-5; 11 positions agree with TRBD1. J gave up 4 bases and V 4 bases, and 4 bases lay outside the gene matches. This CDR3 comprises 15 residues. The germline gives CDR1 SGHTS, CDR2 YDEGEE. The CDR3 nucleotides read TGTGCCAGCAGCCCTGGGACAGGGGGGAATCAGCCCCAGCATTTT. It translates to CASSPGTGGNQPQHF.

The V and J genes are TRBV27 and TRBJ2-7, with TRBD1 as a possible D gene (5 bases). With 5 bases removed from V and 1 base from J, the gap between germline ends came to 15 bases. CDR1 is MNHEY, CDR2 SMNVEV, per germline (reference sequence). This CDR3 is built from 15 residues. The CDR3 is CASSKVLGQSYEQYF. The CDR3 bases are TGTGCCAGCAGTAAAGTTTTGGGGCAATCCTACGAGCAGTACTTC.

This sequence joins TRBV11-3 and TRBJ2-3; D may be TRBD2 (8 bases). The germline V and J ends were trimmed by 5 bases and 4 bases, with 16 bases remaining between them. Germline V lookup: CDR1 SGHNT, CDR2 YENEEA. This CDR3 is 15 amino acids long. This CDR3 is CASSPGGLESDTQYF. The CDR3 DNA follows: TGTGCCAGCAGCCCAGGGGGACTAGAATCAGATACGCAGTATTTT.

The J gene is TRBJ1-6, the V gene TRBV27; 7 bases line up with TRBD1. The V and J ends lost 0 bases and 7 bases, in that order; junction bases with no gene match: 18. Per the germline V gene, CDR1 is MNHEY and CDR2 is SMNVEV (reference sequence). CDR3 length equals 20 residues. The CDR3 here is CASSLSLTTLGRGLNSPLHF. CDR3 in DNA: TGTGCCAGCAGTTTATCCCTTACAACACTGGGCAGGGGGTTAAATTCACCCCTCCACTTT.

This chain connects TRBV9 to TRBJ1-3; possible D gene TRBD1, 6 bases. V dropped 6 bases and J dropped 0 bases, with 16 bases sitting between them. The germline CDR1 and CDR2 sequences are SGDLS and YYNGEE. The CDR3 is made up of 16 amino acids. The CDR3: CASTAGVSDSGNTIYF. CDR3 DNA: TGTGCCAGCACCGCAGGGGTATCGGACTCTGGAAACACCATATATTTT.

The gene calls are TRBV6-1 and TRBJ2-5; possibly TRBD1 for D (6 bases). Germline V gene data show CDR1 as MNHNS and CDR2 as SASEGT. The CDR3 is made up of 14 amino acids. V gave up 3 bases and J gave up 1 base, with 9 bases separating them. The CDR3 DNA reads as TGTGCCAGCAGTGAGGGGGCAGTCCAAGAGACCCAGTACTTC. Its translation: CASSEGAVQETQYF.

The rearrangement links TRBV9 to TRBJ1-6; 8 nucleotides align to TRBD1. The CDR3 has 15 residues. Germline CDR1 is SGDLS and CDR2 is YYNGEE. V was clipped by 0 bases and J by 7 bases; unmatched bases: 3. For the CDR3, the DNA is TGTGCCAGCAGCGTAGAGGGGACAGGCAATTCACCCCTCCACTTT. Translating it yields CASSVEGTGNSPLHF.

The sample holds a few counts of this clone. An end of the junction does not agree with germline; a read error may underlie this. The same CDR3 is also encoded by other DNA sequences in this sample. The chain couples TRBV7-7 to TRBJ1-1; no clear D. This CDR3 comprises 13 residues. Germline CDR1 reads SSHAT; CDR2 reads FNYEAQ (reference sequence). The CDR3 spells CASSLDKNTEAFF. The CDR3 DNA reads as TGTGCTAGCAGCTTAGACAAGAACACTGAAGCTTTCTTT.

V usage is TRBV10-3 and J usage is TRBJ1-1; 10 bases align to TRBD1. Trimming took 0 bases from V and 4 from J; bases not matched to a gene: 8. The CDR3 has 17 amino acids. CDR1 is ENHRY and CDR2 is SYGVKD in the germline V gene. The CDR3 DNA reads as TGTGCCATCAGTGAGTCACGGGGGACAGGGGTCGGCACTGAAGCTTTCTTT. It specifies CAISESRGTGVGTEAFF.

The rearrangement uses TRBV6-5 and TRBJ1-6; TRBD1 aligns across 9 bases. CDR1 is MNHEY, CDR2 SVGAGI, per germline. The CDR3 consists of 14 residues. V lost 4 bases, J lost 8 bases, and 3 bases stayed unmatched. This CDR3 reads CASSSDRGYSPLHF. In DNA, the CDR3 is TGTGCCAGCAGTTCGGACAGGGGTTATTCACCCCTCCACTTT.

The rearrangement uses TRBV6-6 and TRBJ1-5; D is perhaps TRBD1 (5 bases). The CDR3 totals 13 residues. V was clipped by 8 bases and J by 6 bases, with 14 bases between them. The germline gives CDR1 MNHNY, CDR2 SVGAGI (reference sequence). Here the CDR3 reads CASVGQGSQPQHF. As DNA, the CDR3 is TGTGCCAGCGTGGGGCAGGGAAGTCAGCCCCAGCATTTT.

This chain connects TRBV21-1 to TRBJ2-2; TRBD2 is the table's D call and was not checked against the DNA. TRBV21-1 is a listed pseudogene. This CDR3 spans 13 amino acids. CDR3 in DNA: TGTGCCAGCAGCAACTATCTAGTCGGGGAGCTGTTTTTT. This sequence encodes CASSNYLVGELFF.

The V call is TRBV28, the J call TRBJ1-2, with a tentative D call TRBD1 (6 bases). The CDR3 totals 12 residues. Trimming stripped 9 bases from V and 8 bases from J, with 16 bases between. Germline V gene sequence: CDR1 MDHEN, CDR2 SYDVKM. CDR3 sequence: CASTQQGRGYTF. The CDR3 DNA reads TGTGCCAGTACACAACAGGGTCGCGGCTACACCTTC.

J is TRBJ2-2 and V is TRBV5-1; tentative D call: TRBD1 (6 bases). CDR3 length equals 14 residues. CDR1 is SGHRS, CDR2 YFSETQ, per germline. V lost 0 bases and J lost 3, with 6 bases in between. CDR3 in amino acids: CASSLGTDTGELFF. The DNA for the CDR3 is TGCGCCAGCAGCTTGGGGACAGACACCGGGGAGCTGTTTTTT.